This passage covers 2 T cell receptor beta chains from one sample sequenced in a study of shared clonotypes between healthy human individuals. This table comes from immunoSEQ multiplex PCR, and its TCRdb copy is limited to in-frame clones, with some not included. The sample consists of roughly 2.6 million clones, more than 80% of them appearing once. The sequenced material came from naive CD4+ T cells sorted from blood. The subset: CD45RA+ positively selected. The receptors come from a young man in good health.

The chain links TRBV29-1 to TRBJ2-7; D gene uncertain. Germline CDR1 SQVTM, CDR2 ANQGSEA. This CDR3 has 10 amino acids. V gave up 6 bases and J gave up 7 bases, with 10 bases separating them. CDR3 in DNA: TGCAGCGTGCAGACAATTGAGCAGTACTTC. Amino acids: CSVQTIEQYF.

CDR3 bases: TGTGCCAGCACCTCCCTACCGGGAGGTGCCTTTAGCTCCTACAATGAGCAGTTCTTC. Translating gives CASTSLPGGAFSSYNEQFF. The genes are TRBV28 and TRBJ2-1; 7 nucleotides match TRBD2. The germline CDR1 and CDR2 sequences are MDHEN and SYDVKM. V shed 7 bases, J shed 0 bases, and the junction held 18 bases outside the gene matches. This CDR3 comprises 19 residues.